Presented here are 3 T cell receptor beta chains from one specimen sequenced in a study of CD8 T cells in ankylosing spondylitis. Study-wide results and limits: Ankylosing spondylitis blood appeared to be characterized by a TCR beta motif of eight highly homologous variants.

No antigen is known for these receptors. Using its own MiXCR run on the 5' RACE reads, TCRdb lists one record per CDR3 protein. The sample lists hundreds of thousands of distinct CDR3 sequences; about 10% were seen once. The sequenced sample was blood, either unsorted or a sorted T cell fraction (not recorded which). The source is a male donor with ankylosing spondylitis.

The V and J genes are TRBV4-3 and TRBJ2-5; D not resolved. The V gene's germline CDR1 is LGHNA and CDR2 YSLEER. The CDR3 length is 13 residues. Trimming removed 0 bases at V and 5 bases at J, with 7 bases between. The CDR3 loop is CASSQDERETQYF. The CDR3 DNA is TGCGCCAGCAGCCAAGATGAACGTGAGACCCAGTACTTC.

This chain uses TRBV15 with TRBJ1-1; tentatively, D is TRBD1 (6 bases). Germline CDR1 is LNHNV and CDR2 is YYDKDF (reference sequence). V lost 0 bases, J lost 1 base, and 15 bases lay in between. The CDR3 covers 17 residues. The CDR3 sequence: CATSRDRGRGRNTEAFF. In nucleotides, the CDR3 is TGTGCCACCAGCAGAGATCGCGGCAGGGGAAGGAACACTGAAGCTTTCTTT.

In its sample, this clonotype was seen many times. This rearrangement joins TRBV4-1 to TRBJ2-1; TRBD2 is a possible D gene (5 bases). The ends were cut back, 2 bases at V and 2 bases at J, with 13 bases in the middle. The CDR3 length is 16 residues. The V gene's germline CDR1 is MGHRA and CDR2 YSYEKL. CDR3 nucleotide sequence: TGCGCCAGCAGCCAATCCCCGGACTTGACCTACAATGAGCAGTTCTTC. Its protein product is CASSQSPDLTYNEQFF.